Below are 5 T cell receptor beta chains sequenced from a single sample in a study of identifying expanded T cells in peripheral blood. Produced via immunoSEQ multiplex PCR; TCRdb's table is partial and in-frame only. The sample has around 85,000 clones, around 89% seen once. The material sequenced was blood. These receptors were collected from a person between 18 and 75 years old in good health.

In this sample, this clone turned up a few times. J is TRBJ1-2 and V is TRBV29-1; D remains ambiguous. With 3 bases removed from V and 1 base from J, the gap between germline ends came to 6 bases. CDR3 length: 12 residues. The germline V gene has CDR1 SQVTM and CDR2 ANQGSEA. The CDR3 DNA reads as TGCAGCGTTGAGGGTGATAACTATGGCTACACCTTC. Translated, it gives CSVEGDNYGYTF.

The chain combines TRBV5-6 with TRBJ1-2; 11 nucleotides agree with TRBD1. CDR1 and CDR2 (germline): SGHDT, YYEEEE. The junction had 17 bases not matched to a gene; V was cut back by 6 bases and J by 4 bases. This CDR3 is 18 amino acids long. The DNA for the CDR3 is TGTGCCAGCACTATGGTCGGGACAGGGGGGGCCAGAGGCTATGGCTACACCTTC. Amino acid sequence: CASTMVGTGGARGYGYTF.

The CDR3 DNA follows: TGTGCCAGCAGTTACTCGATGGGGGGTAGGAACGAGCAGTACTTC. Encoded protein: CASSYSMGGRNEQYF. The chain combines TRBV6-5 with TRBJ2-7; a possible D gene is TRBD2 (6 bases). The CDR3 runs to 15 residues. With 0 bases removed from V and 5 bases from J, the gap between germline ends came to 14 bases. CDR1 is MNHEY and CDR2 is SVGAGI in the germline V gene.

CDR3 in amino acids: CASSRPGVYEQYF. The CDR3 nucleotides read TGTGCCAGCAGTCGCCCGGGGGTTTACGAGCAGTACTTC. The V call is TRBV7-2, the J call TRBJ2-7; maybe TRBD2 (6 bases). Germline assignment: CDR1 SGHTA and CDR2 FQGNSA. With 6 bases removed from V and 4 bases from J, the gap between germline ends came to 13 bases. CDR3 length equals 13 residues.

The chain links TRBV30 to TRBJ1-2; D gene unclear. CDR3 length: 13 amino acids. Germline V gene sequence: CDR1 GTSNPN, CDR2 SVGIG (reference sequence). Trimming left V 2 bases short and J 6 bases short, with 13 bases between. The CDR3 loop is CAWSLWKPHGYTF. In DNA, the CDR3 is TGTGCCTGGAGTTTGTGGAAACCTCATGGCTACACCTTC.